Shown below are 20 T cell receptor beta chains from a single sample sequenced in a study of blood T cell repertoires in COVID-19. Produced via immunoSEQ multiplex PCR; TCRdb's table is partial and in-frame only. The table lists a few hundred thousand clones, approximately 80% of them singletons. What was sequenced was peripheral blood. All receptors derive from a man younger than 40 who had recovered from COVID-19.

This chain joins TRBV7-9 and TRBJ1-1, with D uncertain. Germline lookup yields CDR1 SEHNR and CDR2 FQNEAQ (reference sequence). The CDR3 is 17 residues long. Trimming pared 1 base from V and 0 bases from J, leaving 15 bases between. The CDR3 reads CASSLDTLQTLNTEAFF. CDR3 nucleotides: TGTGCCAGCAGCTTAGATACATTACAGACCTTGAACACTGAAGCTTTCTTT.

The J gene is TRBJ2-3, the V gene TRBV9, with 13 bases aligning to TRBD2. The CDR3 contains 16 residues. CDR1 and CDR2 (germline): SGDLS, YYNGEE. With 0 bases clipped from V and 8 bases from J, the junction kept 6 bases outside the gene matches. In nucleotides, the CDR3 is TGTGCCAGCAGCGTAGAGGGAACTAGCGGGGGGGGTACGCAGTATTTT. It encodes CASSVEGTSGGGTQYF. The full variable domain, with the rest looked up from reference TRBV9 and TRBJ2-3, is DSGVTQTPKHLITATGQRVTLRCSPRSGDLSVYWYQQSLDQGLQFLIQYYNGEERAKGNILERFSAQQFPDLHSELNLSSLELGDSALYFCASSVEGTSGGGTQYFGPGTRLTVL.

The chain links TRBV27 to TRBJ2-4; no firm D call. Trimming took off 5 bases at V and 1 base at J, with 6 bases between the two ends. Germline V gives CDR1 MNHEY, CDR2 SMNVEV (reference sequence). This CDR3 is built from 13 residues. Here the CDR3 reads CASSAGAKNIQYF. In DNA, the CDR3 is TGTGCCAGCAGTGCCGGGGCCAAAAACATTCAGTACTTC.

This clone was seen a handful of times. The CDR3 protein is CSASGPGILSGNTIYF. DNA of the CDR3: TGCAGTGCTAGTGGGCCGGGGATACTCTCTGGAAACACCATATATTTT. The V call is TRBV20-1, the J call TRBJ1-3, with D unresolved. Trimming stripped 3 bases from V and 0 bases from J, with 15 bases between. In germline, CDR1 is DFQATT, CDR2 SNEGSKA (reference sequence). There are 16 residues in the CDR3.

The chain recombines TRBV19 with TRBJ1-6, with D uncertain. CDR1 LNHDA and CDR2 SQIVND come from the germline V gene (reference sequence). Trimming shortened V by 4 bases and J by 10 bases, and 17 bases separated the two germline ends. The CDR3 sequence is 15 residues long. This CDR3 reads CASSTSQGGGSPLHF. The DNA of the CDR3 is TGTGCCAGTAGTACTTCTCAAGGAGGAGGGTCACCCCTCCACTTT.

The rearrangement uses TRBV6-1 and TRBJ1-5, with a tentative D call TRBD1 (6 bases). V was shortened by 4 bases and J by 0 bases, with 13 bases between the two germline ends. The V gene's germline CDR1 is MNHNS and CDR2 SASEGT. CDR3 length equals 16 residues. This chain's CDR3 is CASSVGGGYSNQPQHF. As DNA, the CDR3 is TGTGCCAGCAGTGTGGGGGGGGGCTATAGCAATCAGCCCCAGCATTTT.

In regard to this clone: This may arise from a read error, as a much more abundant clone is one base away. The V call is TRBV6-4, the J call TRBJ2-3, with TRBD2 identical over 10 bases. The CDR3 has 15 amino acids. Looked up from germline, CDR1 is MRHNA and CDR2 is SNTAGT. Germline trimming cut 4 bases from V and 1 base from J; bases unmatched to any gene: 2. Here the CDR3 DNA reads TGTGCCAGCAGTGCCGGGACTAGCGGCACAGATACGCAGTATTTT. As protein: CASSAGTSGTDTQYF.

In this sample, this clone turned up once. The CDR3 bases are TGTGCCAGCAGCCCGGATGCTAGGGGGAGCAATCAGCCCCAGCATTTT. This encodes CASSPDARGSNQPQHF. The chain has TRBV9 and TRBJ1-5, with D possibly matching TRBD1 (6 bases). Looked up from germline, CDR1 is SGDLS and CDR2 is YYNGEE. The CDR3 is made up of 16 amino acids. V gave up 4 bases and J gave up 1 base, with 15 bases separating them.

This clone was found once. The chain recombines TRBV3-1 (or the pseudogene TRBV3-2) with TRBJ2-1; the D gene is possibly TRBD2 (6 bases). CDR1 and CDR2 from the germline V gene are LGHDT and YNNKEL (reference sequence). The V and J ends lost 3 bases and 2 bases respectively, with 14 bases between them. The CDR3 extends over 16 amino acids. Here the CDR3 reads CASSHGTPVPYNEQFF. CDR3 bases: TGTGCCAGCAGCCATGGGACTCCAGTACCCTACAATGAGCAGTTCTTC.

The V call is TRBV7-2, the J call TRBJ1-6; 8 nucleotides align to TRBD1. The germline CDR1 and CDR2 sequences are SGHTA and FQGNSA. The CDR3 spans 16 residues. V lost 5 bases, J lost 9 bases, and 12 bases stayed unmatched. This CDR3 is CASSPRTGMNGSPLHF. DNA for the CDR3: TGTGCCAGCAGCCCACGGACAGGGATGAATGGTTCACCCCTCCACTTT.

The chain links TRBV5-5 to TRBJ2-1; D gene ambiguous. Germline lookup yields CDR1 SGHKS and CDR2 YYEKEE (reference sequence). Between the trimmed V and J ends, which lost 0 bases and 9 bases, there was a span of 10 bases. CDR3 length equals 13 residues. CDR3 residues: CASSLGARTEQFF. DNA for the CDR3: TGTGCCAGCAGCTTGGGGGCCCGTACTGAGCAGTTCTTC.

DNA for the CDR3: TGCAGCGCCGGGACAGGGAACACCGGGGAGCTGTTTTTT. Its protein product is CSAGTGNTGELFF. The chain carries TRBV29-1 and TRBJ2-2; 8 bases map to TRBD1. Trimming cost V 7 bases and J 1 base; bases outside gene matches: 2. The CDR3 is 13 residues long. Per the germline V gene, CDR1 is SQVTM and CDR2 is ANQGSEA.

CDR3 residues: CSASLGGNQPQHF. The CDR3 DNA reads TGCAGTGCTAGTCTAGGGGGCAATCAGCCCCAGCATTTT. The chain employs TRBV20-1 and TRBJ1-5; perhaps TRBD1 as D (5 bases). V was pared by 3 bases and J by 2 bases, with 8 bases between. This CDR3 comprises 13 residues. Germline CDR1 and CDR2: DFQATT and SNEGSKA (reference sequence).

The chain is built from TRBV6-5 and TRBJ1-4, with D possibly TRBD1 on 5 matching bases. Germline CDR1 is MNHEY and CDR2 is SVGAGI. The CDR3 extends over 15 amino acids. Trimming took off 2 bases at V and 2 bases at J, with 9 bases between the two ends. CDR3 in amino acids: CASSYEGRTNEKLFF. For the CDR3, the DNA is TGTGCCAGCAGTTACGAGGGGAGGACTAATGAAAAACTGTTTTTT.

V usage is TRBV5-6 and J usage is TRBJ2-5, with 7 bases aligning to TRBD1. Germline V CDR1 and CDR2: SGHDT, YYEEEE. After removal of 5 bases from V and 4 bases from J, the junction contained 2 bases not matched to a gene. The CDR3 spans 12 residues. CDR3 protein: CASSSGGETQYF. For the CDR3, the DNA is TGTGCCAGCAGTTCAGGGGGAGAGACCCAGTACTTC.

The CDR3 sequence: CSVEGPVSQGPATDTQYF. The CDR3 DNA is TGCAGCGTTGAAGGCCCGGTTTCACAGGGTCCGGCGACAGATACGCAGTATTTT. This chain links TRBV29-1 with TRBJ2-3; D possibly corresponds to TRBD1 (6 bases). CDR3 length: 18 residues. Germline CDR1 and CDR2: SQVTM and ANQGSEA. Between the trimmed V and J ends, which lost 1 base and 3 bases, there was a span of 23 bases.

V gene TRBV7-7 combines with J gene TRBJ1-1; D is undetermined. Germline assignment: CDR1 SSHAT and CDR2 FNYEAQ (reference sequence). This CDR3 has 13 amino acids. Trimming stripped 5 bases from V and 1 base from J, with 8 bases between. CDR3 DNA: TGTGCCAGCAGCCAACACACGAACACTGAAGCTTTCTTT. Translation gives CASSQHTNTEAFF.

This chain's CDR3 is CASRRTSGGSYEQYV. The CDR3 DNA follows: TGTGCCAGCAGACGGACTAGCGGGGGGTCCTACGAGCAGTACGTC. The gene calls are TRBV6-5 and TRBJ2-7, with TRBD2 matching 14 bases. After removal of 6 bases from V and 1 base from J, the junction contained 2 bases not matched to a gene. The V gene's germline CDR1 is MNHEY and CDR2 SVGAGI. The CDR3 has 15 amino acids.

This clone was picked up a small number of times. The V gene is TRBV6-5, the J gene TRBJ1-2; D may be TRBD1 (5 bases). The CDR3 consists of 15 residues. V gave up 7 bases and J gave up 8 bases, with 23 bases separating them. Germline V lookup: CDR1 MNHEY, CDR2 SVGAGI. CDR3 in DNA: TGTGCCAGCACCCTCTCGGCGGGAGGGACTCGGGGCTACACCTTC. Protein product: CASTLSAGGTRGYTF.

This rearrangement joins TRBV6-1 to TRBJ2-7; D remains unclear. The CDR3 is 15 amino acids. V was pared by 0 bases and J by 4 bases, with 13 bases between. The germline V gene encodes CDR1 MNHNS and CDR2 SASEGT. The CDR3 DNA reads TGTGCCAGCAGTGAAGCGGTATTTTACGGTTACGAGCAGTACTTC. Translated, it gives CASSEAVFYGYEQYF.